This T cell receptor (beta chain) stems from a study of blood T cells in healthy people across ages (dated by TCRdb to about 2015). About the full investigation: In model experiments, roughly one uniquely barcoded TCR beta cDNA molecule per two T cells was captured by template switching. Age-related changes in TCR beta repertoire diversity were measured in the study by deep sequencing normalized with unique cDNA molecular identifiers. The donors were divided into four age groups: young (average roughly 17 years), middle-aged (about 40), aged (about 61) and long-lived (82). To avoid experimental bias, donors of different ages were randomly spread across the sequencing lanes. For two donors (one aged 18 to 30 and one aged 80 or older), the study analyzed two additional independent replicas of 1 million unique cDNA reads from the same blood draw.

CDR1 DFQATT and CDR2 SNEGSKA are derived from the germline V gene (reference sequence). Cut back by 6 bases and 5 bases, the V and J ends lie 13 bases apart. Its CDR3 holds 12 amino acids, cysteine through phenylalanine. Just the 36-base CDR3 DNA is kept, in frame starting at base 1. Systemically healthy Caucasian individuals from Russia, around 39 in total and aged about 6 to 95 years, were included as donors. Ten milliliters of peripheral blood were collected from each donor into EDTA-treated Vacutainer tubes. Ficoll-Paque density-gradient centrifugation was used to isolate PBMCs, with at least 6.5 million per sample. Trizol reagent was used to extract total RNA from PBMCs, with at least 6 micrograms per sample. The percentages of naive CD45RAhigh/CD27high T cells were determined by flow cytometry on a PBMC aliquot from every donor. The full study reports these points: Compared with the aged group, the long-lived group had more naive CD4+ T cells, fewer expanded clones and increased TCR diversity, a pattern suggesting age selection. Conclusive comparison of naive and antigen-experienced compartments was prevented by the profiling of bulk unsorted PBMCs. Because donor CMV infection status was unknown, age-related changes in expanded clonotypes were potentially confounded. Estimates of total diversity based on one million sequenced T cells were considered lower bounds and underestimates. Observed TCR beta diversity correlated strongly with the percentage of naive T cells measured by flow cytometry. Observed TCR beta diversity per million T cells fell roughly linearly with age, and a significant reduction was already apparent by age approximately 40.

This clonotype was picked up many times. The specificity of this receptor is unknown. Within one base of it there is no much larger clone, and no base qualities were kept. Library construction relied on 5' RACE. TCRdb records Illumina HiSeq 2500 as the sequencer. A second PCR of 7 to 11 cycles was performed with a sample-barcoded 5' primer and a J-beta primer mix. A template-switch 5' adaptor carrying 12 random nucleotides introduced a unique molecular identifier onto each TCR beta cDNA molecule. At least 2.5 million CDR3-containing paired-end reads were obtained from each sample. First-strand cDNA synthesis was performed from all RNA using the Mint cDNA synthesis kit, with priming by a TRBC-specific oligonucleotide. All cDNA was treated with uracil-DNA glycosylase and then went through a first 18-cycle PCR with the universal primers M1SS and BC2_uni_R. Under the source paper's analysis protocol: For normalization, 1 million high-quality reads, each with a distinct molecular identifier, were randomly selected from each sample. Instead of being binned into consensus sequences, reads that shared molecular identifiers were thrown out. MiTCR, run with a Q25 quality threshold and the strictest error-elimination algorithm, handled CDR3 identification, clonotype clustering and error correction. A nonparametric unseen species model using Euler transformation provided a lower-bound estimate of total TCR beta diversity. TCRdb redid the processing of the public reads, applying fastp at Q25 and MiXCR, and retained in-frame beta chains. For every CDR3 protein sequence, its rows merge into one entry that carries the most common genes and DNA. These V and J calls are TCRdb output, not the study's own analysis. The sample data list 1.5 million to 2 million distinct CDR3 sequences, and about 28% of these were observed just once. 7.7% of the sample is in the top ten clones.

The material sequenced was blood. The chain links TRBV20-1 with TRBJ1-2; the D gene is not confidently resolved. This TCR came from a woman between 25 and 40 years old in good health. The DNA is TGCAGTGCGGGCCGTGGGGATTATGGCTACACCTTC. It codes for CSAGRGDYGYTF.